At least ten counts were recorded for the clone carrying this T cell receptor beta chain. Its specificity is unknown. These data belong to a study of T cell repertoires in cytomegalovirus infection. As for the study in general: Evidence of both CMV infection and a matching HLA type came from public TCR beta signatures.

From the reads, TCRdb called clonotypes with MiXCR, one entry per CDR3 protein. The table has tens of thousands of distinct CDR3 sequences, 3% to 4% seen once. The ends were cut back, 5 bases at V and 3 bases at J, with 10 bases in the middle. CDR3 length equals 13 residues. Germline-derived CDR1 and CDR2 are LNHDA and SQIVND (reference sequence). Whole-study findings and limits: People with CMV and the relevant HLA were identified by cumulative public TCR beta family frequency. HLA-C-restricted CMV clonotypes gave the most frequent clonotype in two of eight donors.

The chain links TRBV19 to TRBJ1-1, with a weak D call TRBD1 (5 bases). What was sequenced was PBMCs. This sequence was found in a human donor in good health (CMV status not recorded). Some clones in this sample may be carry-over from other donors' samples. The chain's CDR3 is CASSLRQYTEAFF. The CDR3 nucleotides are TGTGCCAGTAGTCTTCGACAGTACACTGAAGCTTTCTTT.